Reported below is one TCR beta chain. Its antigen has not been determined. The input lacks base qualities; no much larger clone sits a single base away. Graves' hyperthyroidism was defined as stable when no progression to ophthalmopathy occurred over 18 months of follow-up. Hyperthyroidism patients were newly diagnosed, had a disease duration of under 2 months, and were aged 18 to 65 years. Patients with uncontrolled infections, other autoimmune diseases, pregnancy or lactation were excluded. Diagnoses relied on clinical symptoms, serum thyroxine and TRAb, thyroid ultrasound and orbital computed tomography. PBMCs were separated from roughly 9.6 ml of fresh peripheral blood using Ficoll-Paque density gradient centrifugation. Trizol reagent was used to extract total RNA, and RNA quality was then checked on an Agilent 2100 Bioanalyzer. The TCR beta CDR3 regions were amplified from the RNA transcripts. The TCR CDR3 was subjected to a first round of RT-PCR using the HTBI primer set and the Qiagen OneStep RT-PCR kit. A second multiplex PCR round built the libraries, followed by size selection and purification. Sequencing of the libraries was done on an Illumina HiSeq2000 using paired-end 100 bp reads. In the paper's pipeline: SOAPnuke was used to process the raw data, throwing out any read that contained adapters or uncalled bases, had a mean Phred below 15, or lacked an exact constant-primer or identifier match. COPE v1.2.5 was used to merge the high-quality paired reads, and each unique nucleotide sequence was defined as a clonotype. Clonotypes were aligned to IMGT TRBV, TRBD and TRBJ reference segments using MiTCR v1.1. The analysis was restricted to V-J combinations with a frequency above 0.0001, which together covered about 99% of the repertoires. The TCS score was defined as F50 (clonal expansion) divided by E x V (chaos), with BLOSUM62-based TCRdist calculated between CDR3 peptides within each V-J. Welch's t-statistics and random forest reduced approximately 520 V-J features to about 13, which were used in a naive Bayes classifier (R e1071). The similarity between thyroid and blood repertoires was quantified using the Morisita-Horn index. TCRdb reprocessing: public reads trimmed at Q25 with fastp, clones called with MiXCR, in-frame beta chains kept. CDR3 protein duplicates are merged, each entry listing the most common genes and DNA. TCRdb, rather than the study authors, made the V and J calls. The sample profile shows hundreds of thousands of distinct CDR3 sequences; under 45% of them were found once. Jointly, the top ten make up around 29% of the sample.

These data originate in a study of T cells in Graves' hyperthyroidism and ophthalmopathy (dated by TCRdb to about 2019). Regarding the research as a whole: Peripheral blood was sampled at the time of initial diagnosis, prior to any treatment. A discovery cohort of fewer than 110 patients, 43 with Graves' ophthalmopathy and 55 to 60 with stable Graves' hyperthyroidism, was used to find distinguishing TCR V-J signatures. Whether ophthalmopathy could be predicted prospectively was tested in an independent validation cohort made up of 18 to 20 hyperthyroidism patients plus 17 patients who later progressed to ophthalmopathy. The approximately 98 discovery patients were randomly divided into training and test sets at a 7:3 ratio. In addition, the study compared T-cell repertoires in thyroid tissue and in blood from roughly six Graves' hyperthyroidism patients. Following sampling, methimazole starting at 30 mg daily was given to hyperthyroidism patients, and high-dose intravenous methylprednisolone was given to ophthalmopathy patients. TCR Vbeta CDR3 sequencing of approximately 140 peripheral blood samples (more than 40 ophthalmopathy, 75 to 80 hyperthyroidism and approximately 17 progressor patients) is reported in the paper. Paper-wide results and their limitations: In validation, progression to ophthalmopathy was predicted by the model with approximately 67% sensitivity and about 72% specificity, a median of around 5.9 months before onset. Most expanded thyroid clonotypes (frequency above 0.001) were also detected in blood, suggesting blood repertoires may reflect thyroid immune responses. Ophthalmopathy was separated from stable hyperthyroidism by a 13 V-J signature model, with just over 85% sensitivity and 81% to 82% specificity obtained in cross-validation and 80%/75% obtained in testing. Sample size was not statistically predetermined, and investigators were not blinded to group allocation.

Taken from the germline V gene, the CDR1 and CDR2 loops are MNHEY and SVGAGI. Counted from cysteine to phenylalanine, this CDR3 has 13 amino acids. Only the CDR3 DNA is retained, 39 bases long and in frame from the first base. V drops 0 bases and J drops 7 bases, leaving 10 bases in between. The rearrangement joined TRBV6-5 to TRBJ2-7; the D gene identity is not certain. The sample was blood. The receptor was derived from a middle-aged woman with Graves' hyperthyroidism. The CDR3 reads CASSYSGDNEQYF. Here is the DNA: TGTGCCAGCAGTTACTCGGGCGATAATGAGCAGTACTTC.